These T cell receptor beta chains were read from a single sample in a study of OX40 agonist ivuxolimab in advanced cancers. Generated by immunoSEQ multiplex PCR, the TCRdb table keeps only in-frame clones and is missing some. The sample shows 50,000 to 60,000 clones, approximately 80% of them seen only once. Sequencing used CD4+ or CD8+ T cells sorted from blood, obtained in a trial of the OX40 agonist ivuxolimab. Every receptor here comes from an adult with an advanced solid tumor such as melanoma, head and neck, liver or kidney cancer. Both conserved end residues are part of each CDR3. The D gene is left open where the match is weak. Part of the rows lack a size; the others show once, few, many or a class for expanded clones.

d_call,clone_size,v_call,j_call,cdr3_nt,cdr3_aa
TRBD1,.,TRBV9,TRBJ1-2,TGTGCCAGCAGCCTAGGGGACAGTGTGGGATATGGCTACACCTTC,CASSLGDSVGYGYTF
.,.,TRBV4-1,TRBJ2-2,TGCGCCAGCAGCCGCGACTACGGGGAGCTGTTTTTT,CASSRDYGELFF
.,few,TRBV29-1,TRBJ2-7,TGCAGCGTTGTAAGGGGGGGCTCCTACGAGCAGTACTTC,CSVVRGGSYEQYF
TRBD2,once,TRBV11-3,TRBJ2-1,TGTGCCAGCAGTTTAGGAGTTAGCGGGGGGTCCTACAATGAGCAGTTCTTC,CASSLGVSGGSYNEQFF
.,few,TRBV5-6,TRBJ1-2,TGTGCCAGCAGCGGGGGAATTGCCGGGAGCTATGGCTACACCTTC,CASSGGIAGSYGYTF
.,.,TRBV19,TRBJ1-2,TGTGCCAGTAAAAAAGCAGGGGACCCAGACAATTATGGCTACACCTTC,CASKKAGDPDNYGYTF
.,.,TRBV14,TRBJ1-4,TGTGCCAGCAGCCAGTCCGTATATGAAAAACTGTTTTTT,CASSQSVYEKLFF
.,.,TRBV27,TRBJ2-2,TGTGCCAGCAGTCCGTGGACAGCGAACACCGGGGAGCTGTTTTTT,CASSPWTANTGELFF
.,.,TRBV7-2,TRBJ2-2,TGTGCCAGCAGCTTCGGGGTAACCGGGGAGCTGTTTTTT,CASSFGVTGELFF
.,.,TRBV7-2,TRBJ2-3,TGTGCCAGCAGGCAGTTATCTAGCACAGATACGCAGTATTTT,CASRQLSSTDTQYF
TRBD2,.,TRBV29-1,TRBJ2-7,TGCAGCGTTGCGACTAGCGGGGGGACCTACGAGCAGTACTTC,CSVATSGGTYEQYF
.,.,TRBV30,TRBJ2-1,TGTGCCTGGAGACTTTTCCGCTCGGGTGAGCAGTTCTTC,CAWRLFRSGEQFF
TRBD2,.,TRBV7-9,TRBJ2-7,TGTGCCAGCAGCTTAGTTGGATGGGGGACTAGCGGGAAATACGAGCAGTACTTC,CASSLVGWGTSGKYEQYF
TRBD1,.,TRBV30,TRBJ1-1,TGTGCCTGGAGTCGGGACAGGGGGGCTTTCTTT,CAWSRDRGAFF
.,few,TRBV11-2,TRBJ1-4,TGTGCCAGCAGCTTAGCTGGGGGAGGAACTAATGAAAAACTGTTTTTT,CASSLAGGGTNEKLFF
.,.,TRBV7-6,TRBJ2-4,TGTGCCAGCAGCTTGAGTTTCGGTCAAAACATTCAGTACTTC,CASSLSFGQNIQYF
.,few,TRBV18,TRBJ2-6,TGTGCCAGCTCACCCAGCTCTGGGGCCAACGTCCTGACTTTC,CASSPSSGANVLTF
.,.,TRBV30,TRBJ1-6,TGTGCCCTGAGCCTGCAGGGGAAATCACCCCTCCACTTT,CALSLQGKSPLHF